Reported below is one TCR beta chain. The method was immunoSEQ multiplex PCR; TCRdb's version includes in-frame clones alone and lacks a portion of them. The table lists a few hundred thousand clones, under 90% of them singletons, with about 8.4% in the top ten. The data belong to a study of blood T cell repertoires in COVID-19. Turning to the study itself: Acute-phase and convalescent COVID-19 samples originated in the United States, Italy and Spain. PBMCs, B-cell-depleted T cells, or T cells provided the cDNA or gDNA that made up the material.

All enrollees were roughly 18 to 90 years old and from about two dozen US areas. The germline V gene encodes CDR1 MNHEY and CDR2 SMNVEV (reference sequence). This CDR3 comprises 15 residues. J gave up 4 bases and V 2 bases, and 3 bases lay outside the gene matches. The source is a woman in her thirties who had recovered from COVID-19. The sequencing input was PBMCs or T cells enriched from blood (not recorded which). The chain couples TRBV27 to TRBJ2-2, with 8 bases identical to TRBD1. The CDR3 loop reads CASSLRDRITGELFF. CDR3 coding DNA: TGTGCCAGCAGTTTACGGGACAGGATCACCGGGGAGCTGTTTTTT.